This TCR beta chain was documented in a study of shared clonotypes between healthy human individuals. CDR1 and CDR2 (germline): LNHNV, YYDKDF (reference sequence). The CDR3 runs to 16 residues. Trimming shortened V by 0 bases and J by 0 bases, and 9 bases separated the two germline ends. CD8 cells classed as naive were CD45RO-negative and positively selected for CCR7, excluding terminally differentiated effector memory CD45RA+ cells. The authors' processing: Owing to the provision of junction-only sequences devoid of quality scores by immunoSEQ, filtering differed. Assay: immunoSEQ multiplex PCR; the TCRdb copy retains only in-frame clones and omits some. V and J calls and clone size are those listed in that table; D and trimming were worked out from the DNA. This table has around 2,000,000 clones, approximately 94% appearing once.

The sequenced sample consisted of naive CD8+ T cells sorted from blood. J is TRBJ1-5 and V is TRBV15; D unresolved. This receptor was taken from a young man in good health. CDR3 region: CATSRDVGYSNQPQHF. CDR3 DNA: TGTGCCACCAGCAGAGATGTGGGGTATAGCAATCAGCCCCAGCATTTT.